Below, 23 T cell receptor beta chains from the same sample are listed, as sequenced in a study of CD8 T cells in ankylosing spondylitis (dated 2017 in TCRdb). Preparation of the library involved 5' RACE. TCRdb records Illumina HiSeq 2500 as the sequencer. TCRdb passed the public sequencing reads through fastp at Q25 and MiXCR, retaining productive beta sequences. All rows with the same CDR3 protein become a single entry with the most common DNA and genes. In this sample the table shows tens of thousands of distinct CDR3 sequences, about 5.2% of which occur a single time. The top ten hold approximately 2% of the sample. The sequencing sample was made of blood, either unsorted or a sorted T cell fraction (not recorded which). The receptors were gathered from a male donor with ankylosing spondylitis or in good health (not recorded which).

This clonotype showed up many times. V usage is TRBV12-3 or TRBV12-4 and J usage is TRBJ1-1, with no clear D. The CDR3 has 13 residues. The CDR3 protein is CTSNRREGTEAFF. The CDR3 DNA follows: TGTACCTCCAATAGACGGGAAGGCACTGAAGCTTTCTTT.

The sample holds many counts of this clonotype. The chain carries TRBV6-5 and TRBJ2-7; possibly TRBD1 or TRBD2 for D (6 bases each). The CDR3 runs 16 residues. Trimming pared 0 bases from V and 3 bases from J, leaving 15 bases between. CDR1 is MNHEY, CDR2 SVGAGI, per germline. The CDR3 bases are TGTGCCAGCAGTTACTCGACGTCGGGGGCGAACTACGAGCAGTACTTC. Translated, it gives CASSYSTSGANYEQYF.

This clonotype appeared many times. The chain uses TRBV2 and TRBJ1-5; the D gene is possibly TRBD1 (5 bases). The CDR3 totals 15 residues. Trimming cost V 7 bases and J 1 base, with 14 bases left between them. CDR1 is SNHLY, CDR2 FYNNEI, per germline. CDR3 sequence reads: CASTRQNLSNQPQHF. CDR3 nucleotide sequence: TGTGCCAGCACCAGACAGAATCTAAGCAATCAGCCCCAGCATTTT.

This clonotype was seen ten or more times. The rearrangement links TRBV11-2 to TRBJ1-1; a weak D match, TRBD1 (6 bases). Looked up from germline, CDR1 is SGHAT and CDR2 is FQNNGV. This CDR3 is 14 amino acids long. Trimming took off 7 bases at V and 1 base at J, with 13 bases between the two ends. CDR3 bases: TGTGCCAGCACCCTTAGGGGGGGGAACACTGAAGCTTTCTTT. It codes for CASTLRGGNTEAFF. Based on the CDR3 plus reference TRBV11-2 and TRBJ1-1, the full variable domain is EAGVAQSPRYKIIEKRQSVAFWCNPISGHATLYWYQQILGQGPKLLIQFQNNGVVDDSQLPKDRFSAERLKGVDSTLKIQPAKLEDSAVYLCASTLRGGNTEAFFGQGTRLTVV.

The table lists this clonotype with many counts. The chain recombines TRBV4-2 with TRBJ2-1; 10 bases are shared with TRBD2. The CDR3 is made up of 18 amino acids. The germline gives CDR1 LGHNA, CDR2 YNFKEQ. V lost 2 bases to trimming and J lost 0 bases; unmatched junction nucleotides: 7. CDR3 amino acids: CASSQRLAGLSSYNEQFF. The CDR3 region has the DNA TGTGCCAGCAGCCAAAGACTAGCGGGTCTCAGCTCCTACAATGAGCAGTTCTTC.

The V gene is TRBV12-3 or TRBV12-4, the J gene TRBJ1-2, with 8 bases lining up with TRBD1. J was trimmed by 8 bases and V by 6 bases; bases with no gene match: 8. The CDR3 extends over 13 amino acids. In nucleotides, the CDR3 is TGTGCCAGCAGCTCACAGGGGGTGGAAGGCTACACCTTC. This sequence encodes CASSSQGVEGYTF.

This clonotype was seen ten or more times. In DNA form, the CDR3 reads TGCAGCGTTCAACCTGGGACTAGCGGAGGTTTTGAGCAGTTCTTC. Translated: CSVQPGTSGGFEQFF. The chain is built from TRBV29-1 and TRBJ2-1; 11 nucleotides match TRBD2. V lost 5 bases to trimming and J lost 9 bases; unmatched junction nucleotides: 12. CDR1 is SQVTM, CDR2 ANQGSEA, per germline. The length of the CDR3 is 15 residues.

This clonotype was found many times. V gene TRBV11-2 combines with J gene TRBJ2-7; TRBD1 matches 9 bases. V lost 5 bases to trimming and J lost 2 bases; unmatched junction nucleotides: 7. The CDR3 contains 15 residues. The germline V gene has CDR1 SGHAT and CDR2 FQNNGV. The CDR3 loop reads CASSVSGTGTYEQYF. In nucleotides, the CDR3 is TGTGCCAGCAGCGTATCCGGGACAGGGACCTACGAGCAGTACTTC.

This sequence joins TRBV20-1 and TRBJ1-1; weak D call: TRBD1 (6 bases). The CDR3 totals 14 residues. Germline lookup yields CDR1 DFQATT and CDR2 SNEGSKA (reference sequence). Trimming removed 2 bases at V and 4 bases at J, with 14 bases between. In DNA, the CDR3 is TGCAGTGCTAGACCCAGTCAGGGGTTCACTGAAGCTTTCTTT. Protein product: CSARPSQGFTEAFF.

This clonotype has ten or more counts. The chain carries TRBV7-2 and TRBJ1-2, with TRBD1 matching 7 bases. CDR3 length: 16 amino acids. The junction had 5 bases not matched to a gene; V was cut back by 1 base and J by 0 bases. Germline loops: CDR1 SGHTA, CDR2 FQGNSA. CDR3 region: CASSLVDRAANYGYTF. The CDR3 DNA reads as TGTGCCAGCAGCTTAGTAGACAGGGCCGCTAACTATGGCTACACCTTC.

This clonotype was detected many times. The rearrangement links TRBV15 to TRBJ2-1; tentative D call: TRBD1 (5 bases). Germline lookup yields CDR1 LNHNV and CDR2 YYDKDF (reference sequence). V lost 3 bases and J 3 bases, leaving 12 bases between the germline ends. This CDR3 is 15 amino acids long. The chain's CDR3 is CATSSGAVDYNEQFF. CDR3 DNA sequence: TGTGCCACCAGCAGTGGGGCAGTCGACTACAATGAGCAGTTCTTC.

This clonotype was recorded many times. The chain joins TRBV12-3 or TRBV12-4 to TRBJ2-1; D unresolved. V was clipped by 6 bases and J by 9 bases, with 12 bases between them. The CDR3 contains 12 residues. The CDR3 region is CASSPGFSEQFF. CDR3 bases: TGTGCCAGCAGCCCCGGTTTTAGTGAGCAGTTCTTC.

Ten or more counts support this clonotype. The V gene is TRBV6-2 or TRBV6-3, the J gene TRBJ2-5; D gene unclear. Germline lookup yields CDR1 MNHEY and CDR2 SVGEGT. V lost 6 bases and J lost 5, with 13 bases in between. The CDR3 covers 13 residues. The CDR3 region is CASSQAVVETQYF. The CDR3 nucleotides are TGTGCCAGCAGCCAGGCGGTGGTGGAGACCCAGTACTTC.

This clonotype was seen ten or more times. V usage is TRBV15 and J usage is TRBJ2-5; 8 bases are a match to TRBD2. CDR3 length: 14 residues. Germline CDR1 and CDR2: LNHNV and YYDKDF (reference sequence). With 4 bases clipped from V and 7 bases from J, the junction kept 8 bases outside the gene matches. The CDR3: CATSTGLAQRTQYF. CDR3 DNA sequence: TGTGCCACCAGCACTGGACTAGCTCAACGGACCCAGTACTTC.

This clonotype appeared many times. The V gene is TRBV7-9, the J gene TRBJ1-1; D is perhaps TRBD1 (5 bases). Trimming removed 5 bases from V and 0 bases from J, with 13 bases in between. The CDR3 consists of 15 residues. Germline V gene lookup returns CDR1 SEHNR and CDR2 FQNEAQ (reference sequence). The CDR3 bases are TGTGCCAGCAGCGTACGGGACGGATTGAACACTGAAGCTTTCTTT. Its protein is CASSVRDGLNTEAFF.

As concerns this clonotype: This clone may be a read error of a much larger clone one base away. V gene TRBV2 combines with J gene TRBJ2-1; TRBD1 might be the D (6 bases). Germline loops: CDR1 SNHLY, CDR2 FYNNEI. This CDR3 contains 15 residues. The CDR3 coding sequence is TGTACCAGCAGTGGCAGAGGGGGCTCCTACAATGAGCAGTTCTTC. It translates to CTSSGRGGSYNEQFF.

This clonotype came up many times. V is TRBV20-1 and J is TRBJ2-7, with 9 bases lining up with TRBD1. The CDR3 is 15 amino acids. Per the germline V gene, CDR1 is DFQATT and CDR2 is SNEGSKA (reference sequence). V dropped 0 bases and J dropped 4; count of bases not matched to a gene: 7. The DNA of the CDR3 is TGCAGTGCTAGAGATACAGGGGGCGCCCCTTACGAGCAGTACTTC. It codes for CSARDTGGAPYEQYF.

This clonotype was recorded a few times. Since a much larger clone is just one base distant, this may be a read error. This rearrangement joins TRBV7-8 to TRBJ1-1; maybe TRBD1 (6 bases). The germline V and J ends were trimmed by 7 bases and 6 bases, with 21 bases remaining between them. Germline V CDR1 and CDR2: SGHVS, FQNEAQ. The CDR3 is 15 amino acids. CDR3 region: CASTSSPDSWAEAFF. The CDR3 DNA sequence: TGTGCCAGCACTTCGTCCCCGGACAGCTGGGCTGAAGCTTTCTTT. Looking up the rest from reference TRBV7-8 and TRBJ1-1 gives the full variable domain: GAGVSQSPRYKVAKRGQDVALRCDPISGHVSLFWYQQALGQGPEFLTYFQNEAQLDKSGLPSDRFFAERPEGSVSTLKIQRTQQEDSAVYLCASTSSPDSWAEAFFGQGTRLTVV.

The chain recombines TRBV5-6 with TRBJ2-7; a weak D match, TRBD1 (6 bases). The germline V gene has CDR1 SGHDT and CDR2 YYEEEE. This CDR3 contains 15 residues. Trimming shortened V by 2 bases and J by 5 bases, and 17 bases separated the two germline ends. CDR3 loop: CASSFGRQASNEQYF. DNA of the CDR3: TGTGCCAGCAGCTTTGGCAGACAGGCTTCTAACGAGCAGTACTTC.

This clonotype was picked up many times. The chain is built from TRBV4-3 and TRBJ1-2, with D perhaps matching TRBD1 (5 bases). Germline CDR1 LGHNA, CDR2 YSLEER. The V end was cut by 1 base, the J end by 2 bases, with 11 bases between. The CDR3 covers 15 residues. The CDR3 here is CASSQVAGSNYGYTF. DNA of the CDR3: TGCGCCAGCAGCCAAGTGGCAGGGAGCAACTATGGCTACACCTTC.

This clonotype was seen ten or more times. This chain connects TRBV28 to TRBJ2-6, with a weak D call TRBD1 (5 bases). Trimming cost V 3 bases and J 3 bases, with 15 bases left between them. CDR1 is MDHEN and CDR2 is SYDVKM in the germline V gene. The CDR3 length is 17 residues. In DNA form, the CDR3 reads TGTGCCAGCAGTTTTGTCCCAGGGTTATTTGGGGCCAACGTCCTGACTTTC. Translation: CASSFVPGLFGANVLTF.

This clonotype was picked up many times. The chain combines TRBV5-1 with TRBJ1-3, with no clear D. V was trimmed by 3 bases and J by 0 bases, leaving 10 bases between them. CDR1 SGHRS and CDR2 YFSETQ come from the germline V gene. The CDR3 consists of 15 residues. In DNA form, the CDR3 reads TGCGCCAGCAGCTCTCCGGGATCCTCTGGAAACACCATATATTTT. Protein product: CASSSPGSSGNTIYF.

This clonotype was found many times. The chain carries TRBV29-1 and TRBJ2-1; D call uncertain. V gave up 7 bases and J gave up 1 base, with 20 bases separating them. The CDR3 loop spans 16 amino acids. Germline V gene data show CDR1 as SQVTM and CDR2 as ANQGSEA. The CDR3, as DNA: TGCAGCGCCTCTCCTATTCAGGAGCAATCCTACAATGAGCAGTTCTTC. Its protein is CSASPIQEQSYNEQFF.